This T cell receptor (beta chain) comes out of a study of control samples from healthy donors and cancer patients. CDR3 size: 15 residues. The germline CDR1 and CDR2 sequences are SNHLY and FYNNEI. V lost 3 bases, J lost 0 bases, and 4 bases stayed unmatched. The assay was immunoSEQ multiplex PCR, and TCRdb's table has in-frame clones only and misses some. The sample consists of tens of thousands of clones, 80% to 90% of them appearing once. The sequence was collected from a woman aged 45-65 years with head and neck cancer. Sequenced sample: PBMCs. The chain combines TRBV2 with TRBJ1-1; 7 bases map to TRBD1. The CDR3 DNA reads as TGTGCCAGCAGTGAGGACAGGAGCTTGAACACTGAAGCTTTCTTT. Translated: CASSEDRSLNTEAFF.